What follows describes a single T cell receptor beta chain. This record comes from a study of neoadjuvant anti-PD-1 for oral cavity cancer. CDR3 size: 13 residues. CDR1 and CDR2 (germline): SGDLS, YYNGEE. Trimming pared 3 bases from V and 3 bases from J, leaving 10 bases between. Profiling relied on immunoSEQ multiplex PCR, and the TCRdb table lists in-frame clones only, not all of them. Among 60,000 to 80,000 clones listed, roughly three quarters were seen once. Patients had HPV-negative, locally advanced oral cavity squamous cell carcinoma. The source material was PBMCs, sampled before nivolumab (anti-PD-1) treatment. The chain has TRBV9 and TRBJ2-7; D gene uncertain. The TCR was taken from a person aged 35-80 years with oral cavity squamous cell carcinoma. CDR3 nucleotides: TGTGCCAGCAGCGCTGGACCTCTCTACGAGCAGTACTTC. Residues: CASSAGPLYEQYF.